Shown below are 20 T cell receptor beta chains from a single sample sequenced in a study of blood T cells in healthy people across ages. A second PCR of 7 to 11 cycles used a sample-barcoded 5' primer and a J-beta primer mix. In TCRdb, the 5' RACE reads were re-called with MiXCR into one record per CDR3 protein. The sample has over 950,000 distinct CDR3 sequences; approximately 38% are singletons. Sequenced input: blood. All receptors come from a man between 18 and 29 years old in good health.

A single count supports this clonotype. The chain is built from TRBV19 and TRBJ1-2, with TRBD1 matching over 7 bases. Germline assignment: CDR1 LNHDA and CDR2 SQIVND (reference sequence). With V trimmed by 4 bases and J by 4 bases, 12 bases remained unmatched. This CDR3 spans 16 amino acids. CDR3 loop: CASSKGGRGQTYGYTF. The CDR3 DNA reads TGTGCCAGTAGTAAAGGGGGAAGGGGGCAAACCTATGGCTACACCTTC.

This clonotype was seen a handful of times. The chain is built from TRBV10-3 and TRBJ2-3; possible D gene TRBD2, 5 bases. Per germline, CDR1 ENHRY and CDR2 SYGVKD. V dropped 3 bases and J dropped 6 bases, with 13 bases sitting between them. The CDR3 totals 14 residues. The CDR3, as DNA: TGTGCCATCAGTGACTTACTAGGTTCGGATACGCAGTATTTT. Translated, it gives CAISDLLGSDTQYF.

J is TRBJ1-4 and V is TRBV20-1, with TRBD1 identical over 8 bases. The V gene's germline CDR1 is DFQATT and CDR2 SNEGSKA (reference sequence). The CDR3 has 12 amino acids. Trimming took 7 bases from V and 8 from J; bases not matched to a gene: 6. CDR3 amino acids: CSVTGGQEKLFF. For the CDR3, the DNA is TGCAGTGTAACAGGGGGACAAGAAAAACTGTTTTTT.

This chain links TRBV12-3 or TRBV12-4 with TRBJ1-4, with a tentative D call TRBD1 (5 bases). This CDR3 has 15 amino acids. V was clipped by 7 bases and J by 6 bases, with 18 bases between them. Here the CDR3 reads CASTPWGNLDEKLFF. CDR3 nucleotide sequence: TGTGCCAGCACCCCCTGGGGGAACCTAGATGAAAAACTGTTTTTT.

The chain links TRBV4-3 to TRBJ2-1, with D unclear. There are 15 residues in the CDR3. Trimming took 1 base from V and 5 from J, leaving 12 bases between them. Germline V CDR1 and CDR2: LGHNA, YSLEER. CDR3 sequence reads: CASSQGMARNNEQFF. For the CDR3, the DNA is TGCGCCAGCAGCCAAGGGATGGCTAGAAACAATGAGCAGTTCTTC.

A few counts support this clonotype. This sequence joins TRBV7-2 and TRBJ2-7; TRBD1 is a possible D gene (6 bases). Trimming removed 5 bases from V and 4 bases from J, with 15 bases in between. This CDR3 has 14 residues. Per the germline V gene, CDR1 is SGHTA and CDR2 is FQGNSA. The CDR3 region is CASSLGQLRYEQYF. The CDR3 region has the DNA TGTGCCAGCAGCCTTGGACAGTTACGGTACGAGCAGTACTTC. The full variable domain, with the rest looked up from reference TRBV7-2 and TRBJ2-7, is GAGVSQSPSNKVTEKGKDVELRCDPISGHTALYWYRQSLGQGLEFLIYFQGNSAPDKSGLPSDRFSAERTGGSVSTLTIQRTQQEDSAVYLCASSLGQLRYEQYFGPGTRLTVT.

V is TRBV10-3 and J is TRBJ1-1; D unclear. CDR1 is ENHRY and CDR2 is SYGVKD in the germline V gene. The CDR3 runs to 15 residues. V shed 3 bases and J shed 4 bases, with 15 bases lying between them. Here the CDR3 reads CAISDREALSTEAFF. As DNA, the CDR3 is TGTGCCATCAGTGACAGAGAAGCCCTTAGCACTGAAGCTTTCTTT.

The chain employs TRBV20-1 and TRBJ2-1; D is perhaps TRBD2 (7 bases). CDR3 length: 16 amino acids. V was shortened by 8 bases and J by 2 bases, with 22 bases between the two germline ends. CDR1 and CDR2 (germline): DFQATT, SNEGSKA (reference sequence). The CDR3 region has the DNA TGCAGTATCCCCCGCCCCGGGGGGCTCACCTACAATGAGCAGTTCTTC. It yields the protein CSIPRPGGLTYNEQFF.

The chain is built from TRBV7-2 and TRBJ1-5; D unresolved. Germline V gene data show CDR1 as SGHTA and CDR2 as FQGNSA. Trimming took off 1 base at V and 3 bases at J, with 10 bases between the two ends. The CDR3 covers 15 residues. In DNA form, the CDR3 reads TGTACCAGCAGCTTAGATGGCAGATCCAATCAGCCCCAGCATTTT. It encodes CTSSLDGRSNQPQHF.

The gene calls are TRBV28 and TRBJ2-7; D possibly matches TRBD1 or TRBD2 (5 bases each). The CDR3 length is 16 residues. CDR1 is MDHEN and CDR2 is SYDVKM in the germline V gene. Trimming pared 3 bases from V and 0 bases from J, leaving 15 bases between. In nucleotides, the CDR3 is TGTGCCAGCAGTTTCCGGGGCCCAATTAACTCCTACGAGCAGTACTTC. This sequence encodes CASSFRGPINSYEQYF. Complete variable domain (other parts from reference TRBV28 and TRBJ2-7): DVKVTQSSRYLVKRTGEKVFLECVQDMDHENMFWYRQDPGLGLRLIYFSYDVKMKEKGDIPEGYSVSREKKERFSLILESASTNQTSMYLCASSFRGPINSYEQYFGPGTRLTVT.

In the case of this clonotype: The junction does not match germline at one end; this may be a read error. The chain recombines TRBV10-3 with TRBJ1-1; D unclear. CDR1 is ENHRY, CDR2 SYGVKD, per germline. This CDR3 is 15 amino acids long. The CDR3 is CAISESGALNTEAFF. CDR3 bases: TGTGCTATCAGTGAGTCGGGAGCCCTGAACACTGAAGCTTTCTTT.

The chain recombines TRBV6-1 with TRBJ1-1; TRBD1 matches at 7 bases. Germline V lookup: CDR1 MNHNS, CDR2 SASEGT. CDR3 length: 14 amino acids. With 4 bases clipped from V and 3 bases from J, the junction kept 5 bases outside the gene matches. The CDR3 is CASSATGEHTEAFF. CDR3 nucleotides: TGTGCCAGCAGTGCTACAGGGGAGCACACTGAAGCTTTCTTT.

Only a few counts were recorded for this clonotype. The chain links TRBV7-9 to TRBJ2-7, with 9 positions matching TRBD1. The CDR3 consists of 14 residues. V gave up 5 bases and J gave up 3 bases; unmatched junction bases: 5. Germline V gene sequence: CDR1 SEHNR, CDR2 FQNEAQ (reference sequence). The CDR3 DNA reads TGTGCCAGCAGCATTCCGGGACAGGGCTACGAGCAGTACTTC. Its protein is CASSIPGQGYEQYF.

The V call is TRBV6-1, the J call TRBJ2-1; TRBD2 agrees at 8 bases. The CDR3 spans 16 residues. The V gene end was trimmed by 6 bases and the J gene end by 2 bases; junction bases not matched to a gene: 9. Per germline, CDR1 MNHNS and CDR2 SASEGT. The CDR3 nucleotides read TGTGCCAGCAGGGAACTAGCGGTCGACCCCTACAATGAGCAGTTCTTC. Its translation: CASRELAVDPYNEQFF.

V gene TRBV29-1 combines with J gene TRBJ2-2, with D unclear. The CDR3 is 12 residues long. The germline V and J ends were trimmed by 5 bases and 2 bases, with 6 bases remaining between them. Looked up from germline, CDR1 is SQVTM and CDR2 is ANQGSEA. CDR3 nucleotides: TGCAGCGTTAATCTTAACACCGGGGAGCTGTTTTTT. It translates to CSVNLNTGELFF.

This clonotype was counted a few times. The J gene is TRBJ2-2, the V gene TRBV20-1; no clear D gene. CDR1 and CDR2 (germline): DFQATT, SNEGSKA (reference sequence). The CDR3 is 12 amino acids. V was clipped by 2 bases and J by 6 bases, with 7 bases between them. This CDR3 is CSARPPAGELFF. Here the CDR3 DNA reads TGCAGTGCTAGACCACCAGCCGGGGAGCTGTTTTTT.

This clonotype was seen once. The V and J genes are TRBV6-2 or TRBV6-3 and TRBJ1-1; D unresolved. The CDR3 has 12 residues. The germline CDR1 and CDR2 sequences are MNHEY and SVGEGT. V lost 6 bases and J 11 bases, leaving 16 bases between the germline ends. The CDR3 here is CASSEREEGAFF. DNA of the CDR3: TGTGCCAGCAGCGAAAGGGAGGAGGGTGCTTTCTTT.

The chain uses TRBV4-3 and TRBJ1-1; possibly TRBD1 for D (5 bases). CDR3 length: 13 residues. The germline gives CDR1 LGHNA, CDR2 YSLEER. V was shortened by 2 bases and J by 5 bases, with 9 bases between the two germline ends. The CDR3 DNA reads as TGCGCCAGCAGCCAAACGGGGCAAACTGAAGCTTTCTTT. Translation gives CASSQTGQTEAFF.

The rearrangement joins TRBV10-3 to TRBJ2-5; 7 nucleotides align to TRBD2. This CDR3 comprises 16 residues. V shed 0 bases, J shed 11 bases, and the junction held 15 bases outside the gene matches. Germline-derived CDR1 and CDR2 are ENHRY and SYGVKD. The CDR3 bases are TGTGCCATCAGTGAGTCCGGCCTAGCGGACAACAATGAGCAGTACTTC. It yields the protein CAISESGLADNNEQYF.

The chain joins TRBV6-2 or TRBV6-3 to TRBJ1-2, with D unclear. Germline CDR1 is MNHEY and CDR2 is SVGEGT. The V and J ends lost 6 bases and 8 bases respectively, with 16 bases between them. The CDR3 is made up of 13 amino acids. CDR3 sequence (DNA): TGTGCCAGCAGCCTCGGTCGTTATGGGGGCTACACCTTC. Amino acid sequence: CASSLGRYGGYTF.